The clone carrying this T cell receptor beta chain has just a few counts. This entry belongs to a study of response to subunit inactivated influenza vaccine. TCRdb re-called the RT-PCR reads through MiXCR, storing one row per CDR3 protein. The repertoire holds 150,000 to 200,000 distinct CDR3 sequences, approximately 12% seen once, with around 32% in the top ten. The V end was cut by 1 base, the J end by 2 bases, with 4 bases between. CDR3 length equals 13 residues. The V gene's germline CDR1 is MNHEY and CDR2 SVGAGI. These data also featured in a second study, about T cells expressing NK-cell markers. That source notes: UMIs accompanied the 5'RACE template switching by which TCR beta cDNA was made. What restricted sorting to alpha-beta TCR T cells in several experiments was an anti-gamma-delta TCR antibody. Top CD8+ clonotypes included the dominant CD3+CD56+NKG2C+ clonotypes in several donors. Also leading the CD3+CD56-NKG2C+ fraction in a handful of donors were these clonotypes.

Here the sequenced sample was CD8+ T cells sorted from PBMCs, taken approximately 12 days after vaccination. The rearrangement uses TRBV6-5 and TRBJ2-3; the D is unclear. The clonotype was recovered from a man aged 45 to 65 who received an inactivated influenza vaccine. CDR3 in amino acids: CASSYYITDTQYF. The CDR3 bases are TGTGCCAGCAGTTACTATATCACAGATACGCAGTATTTT.